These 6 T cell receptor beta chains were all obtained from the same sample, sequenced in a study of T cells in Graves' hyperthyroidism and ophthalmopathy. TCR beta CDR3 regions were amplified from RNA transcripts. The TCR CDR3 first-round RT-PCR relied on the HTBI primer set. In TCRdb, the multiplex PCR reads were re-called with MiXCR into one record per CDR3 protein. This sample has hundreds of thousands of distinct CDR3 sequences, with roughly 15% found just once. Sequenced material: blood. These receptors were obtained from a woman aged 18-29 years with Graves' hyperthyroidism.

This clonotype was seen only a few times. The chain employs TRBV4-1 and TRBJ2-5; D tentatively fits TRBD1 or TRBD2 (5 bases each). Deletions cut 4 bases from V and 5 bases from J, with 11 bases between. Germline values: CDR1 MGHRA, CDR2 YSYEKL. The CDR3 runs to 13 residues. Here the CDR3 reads CASSLGPFETQYF. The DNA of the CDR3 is TGCGCCAGCAGCCTGGGACCATTTGAGACCCAGTACTTC.

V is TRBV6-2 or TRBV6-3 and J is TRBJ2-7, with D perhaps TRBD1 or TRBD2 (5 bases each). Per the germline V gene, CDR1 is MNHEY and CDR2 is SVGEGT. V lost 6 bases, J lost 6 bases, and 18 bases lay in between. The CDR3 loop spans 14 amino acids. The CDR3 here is CASSQWGYLGEQYF. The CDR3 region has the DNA TGTGCCAGCAGCCAGTGGGGGTACCTCGGCGAGCAGTACTTC.

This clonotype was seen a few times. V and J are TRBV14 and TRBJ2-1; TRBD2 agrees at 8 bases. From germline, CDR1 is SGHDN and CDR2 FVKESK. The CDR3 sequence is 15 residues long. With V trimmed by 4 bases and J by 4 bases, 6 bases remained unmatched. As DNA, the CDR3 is TGTGCCAGCAGCCTCCGGGAGGGCCTTTACAATGAGCAGTTCTTC. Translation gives CASSLREGLYNEQFF.

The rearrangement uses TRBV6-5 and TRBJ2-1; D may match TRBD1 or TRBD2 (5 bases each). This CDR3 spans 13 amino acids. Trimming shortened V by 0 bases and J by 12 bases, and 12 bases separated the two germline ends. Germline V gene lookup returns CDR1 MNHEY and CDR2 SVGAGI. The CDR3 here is CASSYSRDLGQFF. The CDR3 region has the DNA TGTGCCAGCAGTTACTCGAGGGACCTAGGGCAGTTCTTC.

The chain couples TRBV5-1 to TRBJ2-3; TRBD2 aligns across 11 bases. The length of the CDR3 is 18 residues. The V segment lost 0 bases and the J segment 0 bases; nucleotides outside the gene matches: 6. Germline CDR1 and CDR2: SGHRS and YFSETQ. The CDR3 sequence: CASSLELAGGFSTDTQYF. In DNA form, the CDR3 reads TGCGCCAGCAGCTTGGAGCTAGCGGGAGGATTTAGCACAGATACGCAGTATTTT.

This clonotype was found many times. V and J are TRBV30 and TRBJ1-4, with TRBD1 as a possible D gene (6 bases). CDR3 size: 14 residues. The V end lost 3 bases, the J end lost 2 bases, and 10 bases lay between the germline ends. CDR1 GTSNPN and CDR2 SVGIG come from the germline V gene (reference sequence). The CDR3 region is CAWSRGRTNEKLFF. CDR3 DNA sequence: TGTGCCTGGAGCAGGGGCAGGACTAATGAAAAACTGTTTTTT.